The TCR beta chain under discussion was sequenced for a study of graft-versus-host responses after intestinal transplantation (dated by TCRdb to about 2021). For the study in its entirety: Recipients received multivisceral, liver-intestinal, or isolated intestinal transplants. After intestinal transplantation, graft-versus-host and host-versus-graft alloreactive T cell clones in the graft, circulation and bone marrow were tracked using bulk TCR-beta CDR3 sequencing. Every recipient was given anti-thymocyte globulin induction, followed by around three years of maintenance tacrolimus and steroids. To identify alloreactive clones, pre-transplant mixed lymphocyte reaction products were sequenced and compared with unstimulated pre-transplant donor and recipient T cells. Rather than going through the commercial service, samples from a few later patients were sequenced in-house on an Illumina MiSeq and processed with MiXCR. Donor T cell macrochimerism was defined as a peak of at least 4% donor T cells among recipient peripheral blood mononuclear cells. The cohort enrolled about two dozen intestinal transplant recipients, one of whom was a retransplant, and a few patients without pretransplant specimens were excluded. Results and caveats for the whole study, not just this receptor: In patients with donor T cell macrochimerism, the allografts had high GvH to HvG T cell clonal ratios. GvH clones were found in recipient bone marrow, and some of the GvH clones appeared earlier in ileal mucosa or blood, which is consistent with an intestinal mucosal origin. The relatively low number and heterogeneity of intestinal transplant patients limited the conclusions. Early after transplant, peak levels of circulating GvH clones were found to be associated with declines in HvG clones.

The germline V gene sets CDR1 to MNHNS and CDR2 to SASEGT. The CDR3 runs 14 amino acids, cysteine and phenylalanine included. Left in the record is the CDR3 DNA by itself, 42 bases read in frame from the first base. For this clone: Its antigen is unknown. Germline and junction disagree at one end, which may indicate a read error.

In light of the paper, this sample's time point label describes: cells obtained before transplantation from donor or recipient. CD3+CD4+ and CD3+CD8+ populations were FACS-sorted from unstimulated pre-transplant donor and recipient cells taken from spleen or lymph nodes. Libraries were made using the immunoSEQ multiplex PCR assay. For most patients, genomic DNA was isolated with the Qiagen DNeasy Blood and Tissue Kit and sent frozen to Adaptive Biotechnologies for TCR sequencing. High-throughput TCR-beta CDR3 sequencing of genomic DNA from most patients was performed by Adaptive Biotechnologies. For the original study's pipeline: TCR sequencing data for roughly 18 patients were retrieved from Adaptive's ImmunoSEQ software; three other patients were processed with MiXCR and VDJtools. To correct CD4 versus CD8 sorting errors, sequences present in both subsets at a frequency ratio below 5:1 were removed. Because the origin of CDR3 nucleotide sequences shared between donor and recipient could not be assigned, those sequences were removed. At least 2-fold expansion over unstimulated cells and a minimum CFSE-low frequency of 0.002% (template counts) or 0.001% (read counts) were required for clones to be classified as alloreactive. Clones detected in sequenced pre-transplant spleen, lymph node, or MLR CFSE-low populations of the donor or recipient were defined as mappable. Cumulative frequency of alloreactive clones was calculated as a percentage of all sequences weighted by copy number. TCRdb mirrors the immuneACCESS table, restricted to in-frame sequences. Some clones are absent from its copies; in checked studies, under half trace to an unresolved V gene, and the reason for the others is unknown. V and J calls and clone size are those listed in that table; D and trimming were worked out from the DNA. The sample contains 40,000 to 55,000 clones, about 89% of them found a single time. Approximately 0.6% of the sample lies in the top ten.

This chain joins TRBV6-1 to TRBJ1-5; the D region possibly corresponds to TRBD1 (6 bases align). The material sequenced was unstimulated CD4+ T cells sorted from spleen or lymph node cells, taken before transplant. The sequence came from a human donor who was the organ donor for an intestinal transplant. Here the CDR3 is given as CASSATTGAFLRLF. The DNA sequence is given as TGTGCCAGCAGTGCCACGACAGGTGCCTTTCTCCGGCTTTTT.